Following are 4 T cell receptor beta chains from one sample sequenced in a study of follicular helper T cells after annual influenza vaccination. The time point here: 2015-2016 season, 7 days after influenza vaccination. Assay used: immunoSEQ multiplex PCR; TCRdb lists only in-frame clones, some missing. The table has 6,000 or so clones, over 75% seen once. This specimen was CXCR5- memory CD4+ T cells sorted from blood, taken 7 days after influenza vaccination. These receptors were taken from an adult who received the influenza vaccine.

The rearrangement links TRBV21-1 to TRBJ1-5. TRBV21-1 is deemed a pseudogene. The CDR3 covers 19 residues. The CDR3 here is CASSKDGTEGRLNNQPQHF. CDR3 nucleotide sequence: TGTGCCAGCAGCAAAGACGGAACCGAAGGCAGACTAAACAATCAGCCCCAGCATTTT.

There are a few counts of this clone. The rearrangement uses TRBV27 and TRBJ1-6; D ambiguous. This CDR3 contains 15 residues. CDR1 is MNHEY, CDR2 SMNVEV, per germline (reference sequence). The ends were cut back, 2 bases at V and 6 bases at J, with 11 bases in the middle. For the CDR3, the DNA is TGTGCCAGCAGTTTACTTCACGAAACTAATTCACCCCTCCACTTT. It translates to CASSLLHETNSPLHF.

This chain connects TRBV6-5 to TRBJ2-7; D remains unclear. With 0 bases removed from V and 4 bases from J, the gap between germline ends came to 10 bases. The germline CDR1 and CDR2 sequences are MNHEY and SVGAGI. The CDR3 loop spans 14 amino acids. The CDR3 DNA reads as TGTGCCAGCAGTTACTCGATATCCCGATACGAGCAGTACTTC. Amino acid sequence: CASSYSISRYEQYF.

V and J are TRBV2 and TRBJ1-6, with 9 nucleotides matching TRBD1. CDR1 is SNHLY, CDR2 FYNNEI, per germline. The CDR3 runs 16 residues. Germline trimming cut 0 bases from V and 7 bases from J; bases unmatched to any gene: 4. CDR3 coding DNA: TGTGCCAGCAGTGAAGCTTCGGACAGGGGCAATTCACCCCTCCACTTT. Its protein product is CASSEASDRGNSPLHF.